The T cell receptor (beta chain) described here comes from a study of T cell responses to AZD1222 COVID-19 vaccine. Study-level findings and limits: Among those given AZD1222, only five or six were seropositive at baseline. Most donors were white British and more were female, and clonal diversity was possibly underestimated. Spike-specific TCR breadth and depth rose after two AZD1222 doses. The reported proportion of spike-specific TCRs targeting unmutated variant regions was nearly half.

V lost 5 bases and J 1 base, leaving 6 bases between the germline ends. This CDR3 contains 13 residues. Germline CDR1 SGHRS, CDR2 YFSETQ. As regards this clone: Its matching antigen is unknown.

Produced via immunoSEQ multiplex PCR; TCRdb's table is partial and in-frame only. The sample comprises around 120,000 clones, roughly nine tenths of which are singletons, and around 30% rests with the top ten. The sequence derives from an adult in good health. The chain is built from TRBV5-1 and TRBJ2-2; D perhaps matches TRBD1 (5 bases). Sample: peripheral blood, taken on day 0 of AZD1222 vaccination. Here the CDR3 DNA reads TGCGCCAGCAGGGGGCAGAACACCGGGGAGCTGTTTTTT. As protein: CASRGQNTGELFF.